This T cell receptor beta chain emerged from a study of blood T cells in healthy people across ages. Study findings and constraints: Shifts in expanded clonotypes may have been confounded by donor CMV status, which was unknown. With age, beta diversity per million T cells declined roughly linearly, significantly by 30 to 50.

Comment on this clonotype: Its antigen is currently unknown.

Each sample had at least 6 million PBMCs isolated. Extracted total RNA amounted to at least 6 micrograms for each sample. Next came a second PCR, run for about 6 to 12 cycles, which used a sample-barcoded 5' primer along with a J-beta primer mix. Each CDR3 protein gets one entry after TCRdb re-called the 5' RACE reads with MiXCR. Seen here are 800,000 to 1,000,000 distinct CDR3 sequences, around 49% observed once, and the top ten hold roughly 12%. Trimming pared 8 bases from V and 3 bases from J, leaving 18 bases between. The germline V gene encodes CDR1 LNHNV and CDR2 YYDKDF (reference sequence). The CDR3 extends over 15 amino acids.

The rearrangement links TRBV15 to TRBJ2-3, with D unclear. The specimen was blood. The TCR was taken from a man aged 30-40 years in good health. The CDR3 sequence is CATSDPRSATDTQYF. CDR3 nucleotides: TGTGCCACCTCGGACCCACGGAGCGCGACAGATACGCAGTATTTT. The entire variable domain, with the rest obtained from reference TRBV15 and TRBJ2-3, is as follows: DAMVIQNPRYQVTQFGKPVTLSCSQTLNHNVMYWYQQKSSQAPKLLFHYYDKDFNNEADTPDNFQSRRPNTSFCFLDIRSPGLGDTAMYLCATSDPRSATDTQYFGPGTRLTVL.